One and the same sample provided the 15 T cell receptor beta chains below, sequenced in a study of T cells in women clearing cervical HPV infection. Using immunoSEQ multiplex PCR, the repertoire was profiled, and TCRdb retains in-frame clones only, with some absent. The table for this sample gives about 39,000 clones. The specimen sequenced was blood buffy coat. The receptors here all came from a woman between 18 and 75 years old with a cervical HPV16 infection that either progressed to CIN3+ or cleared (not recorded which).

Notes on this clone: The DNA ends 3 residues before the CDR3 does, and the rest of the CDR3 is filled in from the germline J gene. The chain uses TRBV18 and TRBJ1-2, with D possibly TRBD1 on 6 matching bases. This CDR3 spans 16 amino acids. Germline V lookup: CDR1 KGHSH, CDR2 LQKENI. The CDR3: CASSKLMTGSTDTYTF. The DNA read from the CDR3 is TGTGCCAGCTCAAAACTGATGACAGGAAGCACAGATACC.

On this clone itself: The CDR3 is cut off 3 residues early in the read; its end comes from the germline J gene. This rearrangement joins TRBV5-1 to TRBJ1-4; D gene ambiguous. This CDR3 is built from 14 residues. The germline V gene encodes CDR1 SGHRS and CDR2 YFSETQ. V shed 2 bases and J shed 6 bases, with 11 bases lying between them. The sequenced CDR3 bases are TGCGCCAGCAGCTTATTTTCCAAGGATGAAAAA. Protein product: CASSLFSKDEK. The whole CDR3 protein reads CASSLFSKDEKLFF.

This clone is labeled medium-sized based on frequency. The DNA read from the CDR3 is TGTGCCAGTAGTATAGCACTTTTGCTAGCGGCTAGCACAGATACG. The encoded protein is CASSIALLLAASTDT. The entire CDR3 sequence reads CASSIALLLAASTDTQYF. The chain recombines TRBV19 with TRBJ2-3; 7 bases map to TRBD2. The read ends 3 residues shy of where the CDR3 ends; the end is completed using the germline J gene. V lost 1 base to trimming and J lost 0 bases; unmatched junction nucleotides: 10. Germline V gives CDR1 LNHDA, CDR2 SQIVND (reference sequence). CDR3 size: 18 residues. The full variable domain, its missing parts supplied by reference TRBV19 and TRBJ2-3, is DGGITQSPKYLFRKEGQNVTLSCEQNLNHDAMYWYRQDPGQGLRLIYYSQIVNDFQKGDIAEGYSVSREKKESFPLTVTSAQKNPTAFYLCASSIALLLAASTDTQYFGPGTRLTVL.

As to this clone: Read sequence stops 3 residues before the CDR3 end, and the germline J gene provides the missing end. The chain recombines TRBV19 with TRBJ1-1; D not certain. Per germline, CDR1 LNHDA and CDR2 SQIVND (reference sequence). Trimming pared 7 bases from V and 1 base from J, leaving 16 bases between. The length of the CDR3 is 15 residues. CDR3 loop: CASKAPAQRNTEAFF. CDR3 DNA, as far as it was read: TGTGCCAGTAAGGCCCCGGCCCAGCGGAACACTGAA. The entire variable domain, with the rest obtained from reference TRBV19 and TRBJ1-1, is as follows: DGGITQSPKYLFRKEGQNVTLSCEQNLNHDAMYWYRQDPGQGLRLIYYSQIVNDFQKGDIAEGYSVSREKKESFPLTVTSAQKNPTAFYLCASKAPAQRNTEAFFGQGTRLTVV.

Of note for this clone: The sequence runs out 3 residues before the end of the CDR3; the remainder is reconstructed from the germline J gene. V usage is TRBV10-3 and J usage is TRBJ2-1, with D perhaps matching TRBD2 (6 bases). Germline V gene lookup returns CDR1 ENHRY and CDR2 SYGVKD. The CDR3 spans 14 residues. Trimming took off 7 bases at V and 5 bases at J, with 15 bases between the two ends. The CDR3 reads CAIINKEGNNEQFF. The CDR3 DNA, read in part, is TGTGCCATCATCAACAAGGAGGGGAACAATGAG.

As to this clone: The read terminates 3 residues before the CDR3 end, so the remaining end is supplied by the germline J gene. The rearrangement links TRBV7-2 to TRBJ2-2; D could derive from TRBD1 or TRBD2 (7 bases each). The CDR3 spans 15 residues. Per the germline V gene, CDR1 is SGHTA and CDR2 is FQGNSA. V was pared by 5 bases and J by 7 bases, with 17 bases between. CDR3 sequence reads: CASSHRQGGGGELFF. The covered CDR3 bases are TGTGCCAGCAGCCATCGACAGGGAGGGGGCGGGGAG.

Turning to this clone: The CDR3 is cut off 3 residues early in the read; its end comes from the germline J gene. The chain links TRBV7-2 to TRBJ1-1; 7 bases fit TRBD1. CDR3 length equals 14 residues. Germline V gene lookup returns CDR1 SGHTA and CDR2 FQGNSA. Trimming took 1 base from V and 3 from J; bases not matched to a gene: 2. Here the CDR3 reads CASSLVDRDTEAFF. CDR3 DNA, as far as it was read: TGTGCCAGCAGCTTAGTAGACAGGGACACTGAA.

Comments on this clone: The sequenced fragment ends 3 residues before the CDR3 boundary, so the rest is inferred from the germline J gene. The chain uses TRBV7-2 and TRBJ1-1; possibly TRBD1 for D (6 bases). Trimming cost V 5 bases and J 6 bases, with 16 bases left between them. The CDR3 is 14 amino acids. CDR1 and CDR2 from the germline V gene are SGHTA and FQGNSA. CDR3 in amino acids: CASSLMGRGAEAFF. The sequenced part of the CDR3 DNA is TGTGCCAGCAGCCTGATGGGCAGGGGAGCTGAA. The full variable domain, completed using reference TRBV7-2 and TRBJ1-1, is GAGVSQSPSNKVTEKGKDVELRCDPISGHTALYWYRQSLGQGLEFLIYFQGNSAPDKSGLPSDRFSAERTGGSVSTLTIQRTQQEDSAVYLCASSLMGRGAEAFFGQGTRLTVV.

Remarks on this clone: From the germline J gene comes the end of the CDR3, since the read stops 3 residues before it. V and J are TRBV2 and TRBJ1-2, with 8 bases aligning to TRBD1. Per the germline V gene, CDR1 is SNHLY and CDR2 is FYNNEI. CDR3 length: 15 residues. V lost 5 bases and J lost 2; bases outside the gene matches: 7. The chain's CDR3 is CASSLDRGRNYGYTF. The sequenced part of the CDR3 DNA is TGTGCCAGCAGTCTTGACAGGGGTCGGAACTATGGC.

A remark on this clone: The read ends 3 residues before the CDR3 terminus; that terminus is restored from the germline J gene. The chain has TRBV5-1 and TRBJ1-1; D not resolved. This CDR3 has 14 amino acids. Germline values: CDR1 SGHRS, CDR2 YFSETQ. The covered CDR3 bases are TGCGCCAGCAGCTTGCAAGGGTCGGCAGGAGAA. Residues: CASSLQGSAGE. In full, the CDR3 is CASSLQGSAGEAFF.

The CDR3 bases that were read are TGTGCCAGCAGCTCGACCGTCCGGGGGATCAGTGGC. It is translated as CASSSTVRGISG. The entire CDR3 is CASSSTVRGISGYTF. The chain combines TRBV7-2 with TRBJ1-2; perhaps TRBD1 as D (5 bases). The read falls 3 residues short of the CDR3 end, and the missing part is taken from the germline J gene. V was pared by 4 bases and J by 7 bases, with 19 bases between. The germline gives CDR1 SGHTA, CDR2 FQGNSA. The CDR3 totals 15 residues.

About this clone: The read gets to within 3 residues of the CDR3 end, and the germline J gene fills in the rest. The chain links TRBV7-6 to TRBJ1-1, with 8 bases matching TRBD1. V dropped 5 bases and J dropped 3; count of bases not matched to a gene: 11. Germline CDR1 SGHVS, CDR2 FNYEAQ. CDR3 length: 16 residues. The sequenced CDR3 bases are TGTGCCAGCAGCCGTACCCAGGGGGCGCCGGACACTGAA. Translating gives CASSRTQGAPDTE. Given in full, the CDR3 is CASSRTQGAPDTEAFF.

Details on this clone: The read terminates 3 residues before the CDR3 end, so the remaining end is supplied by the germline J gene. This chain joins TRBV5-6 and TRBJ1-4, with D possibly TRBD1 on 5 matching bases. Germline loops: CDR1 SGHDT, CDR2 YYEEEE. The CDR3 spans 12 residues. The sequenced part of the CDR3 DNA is TGTGCCAGCACCTCCCCCGGACAACTA. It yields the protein CASTSPGQL. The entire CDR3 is CASTSPGQLLFF.

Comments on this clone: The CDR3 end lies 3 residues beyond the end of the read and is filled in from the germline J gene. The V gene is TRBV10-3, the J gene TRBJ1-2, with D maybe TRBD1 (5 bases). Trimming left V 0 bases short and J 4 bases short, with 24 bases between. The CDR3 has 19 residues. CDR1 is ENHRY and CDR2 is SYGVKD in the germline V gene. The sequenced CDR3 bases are TGTGCCATCAGTGAGTCTAGGGGTTCGGGATTATCCCCCTCCTATGGC. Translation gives CAISESRGSGLSPSYG. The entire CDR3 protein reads CAISESRGSGLSPSYGYTF.

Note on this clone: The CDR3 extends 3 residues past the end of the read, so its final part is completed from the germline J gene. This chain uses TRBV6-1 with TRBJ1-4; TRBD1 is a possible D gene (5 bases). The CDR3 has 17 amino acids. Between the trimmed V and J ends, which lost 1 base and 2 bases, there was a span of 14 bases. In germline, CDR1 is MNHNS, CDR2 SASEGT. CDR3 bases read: TGTGCCAGCAGTGAAGGGATCGTACAGGCTACTAATGAAAAA. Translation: CASSEGIVQATNEK. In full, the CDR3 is CASSEGIVQATNEKLFF.